Listed below are T cell receptor beta chains from one sample, sequenced in a study of blood T cells in healthy people across ages. One entry per CDR3 protein results from TCRdb running MiXCR on the 5' RACE reads. The table records 1.6 million or so distinct CDR3 sequences, about 32% of them present only once. The specimen was blood. The receptors here all came from a woman aged 30 to 39 in good health. Both conserved end residues are trimmed from each CDR3. A D gene is named only where the DNA matches it firmly.

j_gene | d_gene | v_gene | CDR3aa
TRBJ2-3 | . | TRBV12-3/TRBV12-4 | ASSRSGTDTQY
TRBJ1-6 | . | TRBV3-1 | ASSQGFHNSPLH
TRBJ2-6 | . | TRBV4-2 | ASSQAGVGGANVLT
TRBJ2-6 | . | TRBV15 | ATLISGANVLT
TRBJ2-1 | . | TRBV5-1 | ASSLTTPEWGEQF
. | TRBD2 | TRBV7-6 | ACSLELAGYEQY
TRBJ2-7 | . | TRBV20-1 | SARRLTGSSYEQY
TRBJ2-5 | . | TRBV28 | ASSFFRGIAETLY
TRBJ1-5 | . | TRBV4-1 | ASSPRAADQWPQH
TRBJ2-7 | . | TRBV10-3 | AISERAARVARGYEQY
TRBJ2-7 | . | TRBV20-1 | SARDPRPSYEQY
TRBJ2-3 | TRBD2 | TRBV4-2 | ASSQDPSGGTDTQY
TRBJ2-7 | . | TRBV25-1 | ASSELTGGEQY
TRBJ2-2 | . | TRBV5-1 | ASSHGGTPAGNTGELF
TRBJ2-7 | . | TRBV20-1 | SARAGPPSYEQY
. | . | TRBV6-7 | ASSPSPTDRLTYEQY
TRBJ2-7 | TRBD1 | TRBV7-9 | ASSGPGTAYEQY
TRBJ1-5 | TRBD1 | TRBV4-1 | ASSPGQLQPQH
TRBJ2-3 | . | TRBV11-2 | ASSSRGPITDTQY
. | . | TRBV29-1 | SVVIVSTGFTYEQY
TRBJ2-7 | TRBD1 | TRBV20-1 | SARKTGTDSYEQY
. | TRBD2 | TRBV2 | ASSSNAGGPETQY
TRBJ2-1 | . | TRBV7-2 | ASTSGTWSNEQF
TRBJ1-2 | . | TRBV7-9 | ASISGTANYGYT
TRBJ2-7 | TRBD1 | TRBV10-3 | AIGRGTGTDEQY
TRBJ2-7 | . | TRBV7-9 | ASSLGRAGTLSYEQY
TRBJ2-7 | TRBD2 | TRBV28 | AAGREVTYEQY
TRBJ2-1 | . | TRBV10-3 | AISEPPDRGANNEQF
TRBJ2-7 | . | TRBV12-3/TRBV12-4 | ASSPQTVHYEQY
TRBJ2-3 | . | TRBV6-4 | ASSVTIRPDTQY
TRBJ1-2 | . | TRBV12-3/TRBV12-4 | ASSLGSKNYGYT
TRBJ2-1 | TRBD1 | TRBV29-1 | SVDRGIYNEQF
TRBJ2-2 | TRBD2 | TRBV4-1 | ASSQEFGREGTIGELF
TRBJ1-5 | . | TRBV10-2 | ASSTGSSNHPQH
TRBJ1-5 | TRBD1 | TRBV28 | ASSPTGEGQPQH
TRBJ2-1 | TRBD2 | TRBV20-1 | GATGLAGGYNEQF
TRBJ2-5 | . | TRBV7-7 | ASTPVVQETQY